Sequencing of this T cell receptor beta chain was carried out in a study of blood T cell repertoires in COVID-19. The CDR3 extends over 15 amino acids. CDR1 MRHNA and CDR2 SNTAGT come from the germline V gene. The J segment lost 5 bases and the V segment lost 2 bases, leaving 5 bases of the junction unmatched. The table came from immunoSEQ multiplex PCR; TCRdb's copy has only in-frame clones and leaves some out. The data hold hundreds of thousands of clones, with around 88% observed a single time. Sequenced material: peripheral blood. The J gene is TRBJ1-2, the V gene TRBV6-4; TRBD1 agrees at 10 bases. This TCR derives from a man aged 40-49 years with acute or convalescent COVID-19. This CDR3 reads CASSDPGQGEYGYTF. CDR3 DNA sequence: TGTGCCAGCAGTGACCCCGGACAGGGGGAATATGGCTACACCTTC.